The present entry profiles one T cell receptor beta chain with its context. These data come from a study of radiation and T cells in renal cell carcinoma. Germline values: CDR1 SQVTM, CDR2 ANQGSEA. V was shortened by 3 bases and J by 4 bases, with 7 bases between the two germline ends. This CDR3 contains 12 residues. As to time point: blood 4 weeks post-SBRT, at nephrectomy. Treatment given: 15 Gy SBRT to primary tumor, nephrectomy 4 weeks later. Sequencing was performed with immunoSEQ multiplex PCR; in TCRdb, only in-frame clones are kept and a portion is missing. The sample has about 77,000 clones, 75% to 90% seen once.

The sequencing here drew on blood, taken from a patient whose treatment included radiotherapy and nephrectomy. V and J are TRBV29-1 and TRBJ1-3; D call uncertain. The sequence came from a woman aged 55 to 70 with renal cell carcinoma. DNA of the CDR3: TGCAGCGTTGACTCCGGGGGAAACACCATATATTTT. Its translation: CSVDSGGNTIYF.